This TCR beta chain stems from a study of T cells in Graves' hyperthyroidism and ophthalmopathy. RNA transcripts served as the template for amplifying TCR beta CDR3 regions. Using the HTBI primer set, a first-round RT-PCR was run on the TCR CDR3. TCRdb fed the multiplex PCR reads into MiXCR, producing one record per CDR3 protein. The data contain about 400,000 distinct CDR3 sequences, roughly an eighth of them singletons. V lost 5 bases, J lost 5 bases, and 5 bases stayed unmatched. The CDR3 totals 13 residues. Looked up from germline, CDR1 is MDHEN and CDR2 is SYDVKM. There are many counts of this clonotype. Thyroid ultrasound and orbital computed tomography, with clinical symptoms and serum thyroxine and TRAb, informed diagnoses.

What was sequenced was blood. This receptor was obtained from a woman between 18 and 29 years old with Graves' hyperthyroidism. The chain links TRBV28 to TRBJ2-5; 7 bases fit TRBD1. Here the CDR3 DNA reads TGTGCCAGCAGTGGACAGGCTGAGGAGACCCAGTACTTC. Its protein is CASSGQAEETQYF.